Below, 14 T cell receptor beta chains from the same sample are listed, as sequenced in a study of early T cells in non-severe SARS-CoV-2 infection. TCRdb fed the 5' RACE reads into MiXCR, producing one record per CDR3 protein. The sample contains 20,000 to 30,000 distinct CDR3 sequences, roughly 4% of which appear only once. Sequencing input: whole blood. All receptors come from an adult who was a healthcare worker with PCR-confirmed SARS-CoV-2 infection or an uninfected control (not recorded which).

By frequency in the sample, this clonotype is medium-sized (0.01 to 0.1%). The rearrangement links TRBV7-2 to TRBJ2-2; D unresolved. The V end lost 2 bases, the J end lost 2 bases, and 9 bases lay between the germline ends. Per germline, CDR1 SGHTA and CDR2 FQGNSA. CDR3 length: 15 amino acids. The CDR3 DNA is TGTGCCAGCAGCTTAAGTCTCATTAACACCGGGGAGCTGTTTTTT. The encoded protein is CASSLSLINTGELFF. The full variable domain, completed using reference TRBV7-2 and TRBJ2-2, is GAGVSQSPSNKVTEKGKDVELRCDPISGHTALYWYRQSLGQGLEFLIYFQGNSAPDKSGLPSDRFSAERTGGSVSTLTIQRTQQEDSAVYLCASSLSLINTGELFFGEGSRLTVL.

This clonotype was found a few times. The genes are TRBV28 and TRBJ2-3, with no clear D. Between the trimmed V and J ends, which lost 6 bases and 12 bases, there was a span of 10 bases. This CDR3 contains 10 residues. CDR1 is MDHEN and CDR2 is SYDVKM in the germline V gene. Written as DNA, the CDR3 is TGTGCCAGCAGCAGGCCCCAACAGTATTTT. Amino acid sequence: CASSRPQQYF.

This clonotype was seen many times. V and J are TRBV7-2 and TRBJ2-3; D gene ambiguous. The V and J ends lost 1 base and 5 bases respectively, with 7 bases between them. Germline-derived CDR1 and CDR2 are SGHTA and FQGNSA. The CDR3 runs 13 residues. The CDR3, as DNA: TGTGCCAGCAGCTTAGGATACGGAGATACGCAGTATTTT. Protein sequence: CASSLGYGDTQYF.

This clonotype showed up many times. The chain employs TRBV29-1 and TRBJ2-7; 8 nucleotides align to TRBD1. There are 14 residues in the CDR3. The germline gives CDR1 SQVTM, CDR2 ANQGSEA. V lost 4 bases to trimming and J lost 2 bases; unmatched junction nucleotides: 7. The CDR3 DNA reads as TGCAGCGTTGTCCAGGGGGCGGCCGCCTACGAGCAGTACTTC. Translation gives CSVVQGAAAYEQYF.

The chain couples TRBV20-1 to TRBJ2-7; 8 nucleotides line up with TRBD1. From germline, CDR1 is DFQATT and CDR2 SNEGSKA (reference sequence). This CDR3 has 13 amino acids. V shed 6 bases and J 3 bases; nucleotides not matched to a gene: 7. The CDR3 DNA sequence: TGCAGTGCCCTGGACAGGGCGTACTACGAGCAGTACTTC. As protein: CSALDRAYYEQYF.

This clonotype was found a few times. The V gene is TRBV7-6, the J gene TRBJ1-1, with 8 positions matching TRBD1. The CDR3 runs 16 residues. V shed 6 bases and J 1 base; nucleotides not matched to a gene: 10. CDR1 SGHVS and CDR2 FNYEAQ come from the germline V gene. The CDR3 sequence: CASRLTPGTGNTEAFF. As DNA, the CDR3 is TGTGCCAGCAGACTTACCCCCGGGACAGGGAACACTGAAGCTTTCTTT.

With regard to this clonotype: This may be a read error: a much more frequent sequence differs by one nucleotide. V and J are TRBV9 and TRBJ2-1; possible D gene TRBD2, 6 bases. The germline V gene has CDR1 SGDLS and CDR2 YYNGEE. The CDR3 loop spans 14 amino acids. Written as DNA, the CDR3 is TGTGCTAGCAGTCCGGTGTTGGGGGGAGCTCTTCAGTTCTTC. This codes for CASSPVLGGALQFF.

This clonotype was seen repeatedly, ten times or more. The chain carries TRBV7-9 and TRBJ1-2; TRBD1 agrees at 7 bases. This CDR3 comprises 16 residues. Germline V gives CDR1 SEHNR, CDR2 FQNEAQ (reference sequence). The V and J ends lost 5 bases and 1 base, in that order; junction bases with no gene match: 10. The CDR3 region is CASSRDRTGDNYGYTF. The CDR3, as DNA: TGTGCCAGCAGCCGCGACCGGACAGGAGATAACTATGGCTACACCTTC.

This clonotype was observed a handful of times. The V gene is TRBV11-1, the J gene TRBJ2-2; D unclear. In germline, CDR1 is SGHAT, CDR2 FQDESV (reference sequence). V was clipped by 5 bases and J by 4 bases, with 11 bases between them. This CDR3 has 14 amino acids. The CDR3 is CASSPTSITGELFF. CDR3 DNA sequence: TGTGCCAGCAGCCCAACTTCGATCACCGGGGAGCTGTTTTTT. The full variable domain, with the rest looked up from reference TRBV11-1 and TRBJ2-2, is EAEVAQSPRYKITEKSQAVAFWCDPISGHATLYWYRQILGQGPELLVQFQDESVVDDSQLPKDRFSAERLKGVDSTLKIQPAELGDSAMYLCASSPTSITGELFFGEGSRLTVL.

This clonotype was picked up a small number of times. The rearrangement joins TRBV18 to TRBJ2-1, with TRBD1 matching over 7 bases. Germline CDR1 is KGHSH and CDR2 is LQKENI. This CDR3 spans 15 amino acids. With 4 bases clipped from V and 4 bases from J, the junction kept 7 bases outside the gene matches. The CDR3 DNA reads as TGTGCCAGCTCACAAAGACAGGGTGGATACAATGAGCAGTTCTTC. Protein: CASSQRQGGYNEQFF.

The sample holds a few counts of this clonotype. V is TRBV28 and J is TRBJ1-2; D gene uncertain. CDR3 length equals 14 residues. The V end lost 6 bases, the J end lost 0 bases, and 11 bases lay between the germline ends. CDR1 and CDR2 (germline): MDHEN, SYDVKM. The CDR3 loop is CASSQERTNYGYTF. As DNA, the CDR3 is TGTGCCAGCAGCCAGGAACGGACTAACTATGGCTACACCTTC.

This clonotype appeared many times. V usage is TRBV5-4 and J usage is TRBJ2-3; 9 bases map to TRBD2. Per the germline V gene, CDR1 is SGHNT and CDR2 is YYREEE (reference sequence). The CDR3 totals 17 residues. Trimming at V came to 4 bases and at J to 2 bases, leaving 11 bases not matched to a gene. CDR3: CASSPDSSGGTTDTQYF. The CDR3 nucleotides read TGTGCCAGCAGCCCGGACTCAAGCGGGGGGACCACAGATACGCAGTATTTT.

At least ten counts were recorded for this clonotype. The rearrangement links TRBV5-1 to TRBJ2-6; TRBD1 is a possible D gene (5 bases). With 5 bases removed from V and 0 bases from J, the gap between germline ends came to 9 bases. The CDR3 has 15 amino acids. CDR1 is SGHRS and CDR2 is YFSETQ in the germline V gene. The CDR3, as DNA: TGCGCCAGCAGGGACATCCTCTCTGGGGCCAACGTCCTGACTTTC. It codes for CASRDILSGANVLTF.

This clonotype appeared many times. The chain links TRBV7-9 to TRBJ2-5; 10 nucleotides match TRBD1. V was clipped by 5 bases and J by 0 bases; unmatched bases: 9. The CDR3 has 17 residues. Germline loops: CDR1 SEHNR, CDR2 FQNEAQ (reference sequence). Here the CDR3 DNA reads TGTGCCAGCAGCCCCTCCGGGACAGGGGTTTACCAAGAGACCCAGTACTTC. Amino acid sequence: CASSPSGTGVYQETQYF.